These 30 T cell receptor beta chains came from one sample sequenced in a study of T-cell reconstitution after alpha-beta-depleted transplantation in children (dated by TCRdb to about 2016). The library was prepared using PCR. The sample was run on an Illumina HiSeq 2500. To normalize quantification of the TCRbeta repertoire, the TCR libraries were built with molecular barcoding that relied on unique molecular identifiers. Using fastp at Q25 and MiXCR, TCRdb reprocessed the public reads and kept productive beta chains. Every CDR3 protein is listed once, alongside the most common genes and DNA of its rows. The sample has 200,000 or so distinct CDR3 sequences on record, roughly 9.1% of them singletons. Together, the top ten hold 35% to 40% of the sample. The sample's treatment or condition label is to be understood as: allogeneic hematopoietic cell transplantation with graft depleted of TCRalphabeta T cells and CD19 B cells.

This material consisted of PBMCs, mostly from graft donor cells, taken 360 days after TCRalphabeta/CD19-depleted stem cell transplant. The receptors stem from a male patient aged 2 to 9 who had a stem cell transplant for acute myeloid leukemia, so the T cells may come from the graft donor.

This clonotype was counted a few times. The chain is built from TRBV20-1 and TRBJ1-2, with 9 nucleotides matching TRBD1. V gave up 6 bases and J gave up 6 bases; unmatched junction bases: 8. The CDR3 sequence is 13 residues long. Germline lookup yields CDR1 DFQATT and CDR2 SNEGSKA (reference sequence). CDR3 loop: CSAGTGPSDGYTF. The CDR3 bases are TGCAGTGCGGGGACAGGGCCGTCGGATGGCTACACCTTC.

This clonotype was counted only a few times. J is TRBJ1-1 and V is TRBV5-1; 10 nucleotides match TRBD1. The CDR3 totals 14 residues. The V and J ends lost 3 bases and 1 base, in that order; junction bases with no gene match: 0. Germline V gene lookup returns CDR1 SGHRS and CDR2 YFSETQ. DNA of the CDR3: TGCGCCAGCAGCTGGACAGGGGGGAACACTGAAGCTTTCTTT. Its translation is CASSWTGGNTEAFF.

This clonotype was seen at least ten times. The chain uses TRBV11-2 and TRBJ1-1; maybe TRBD1 (6 bases). CDR1 and CDR2 from the germline V gene are SGHAT and FQNNGV. This CDR3 has 14 residues. The V end was cut by 5 bases, the J end by 2 bases, with 12 bases between. Here the CDR3 reads CASSRQQGNTEAFF. Written as DNA, the CDR3 is TGTGCCAGCAGCCGTCAACAGGGAAACACTGAAGCTTTCTTT.

This clonotype was observed a handful of times. CDR3 amino acids: CASSLQKNYGYTF. In DNA form, the CDR3 reads TGTGCCAGCAGCCTACAGAAAAACTATGGCTACACCTTC. The V gene is TRBV7-2, the J gene TRBJ1-2; the D is unclear. The germline V gene has CDR1 SGHTA and CDR2 FQGNSA. Between the trimmed V and J ends, which lost 5 bases and 2 bases, there was a span of 9 bases. This CDR3 spans 13 amino acids.

This clonotype has a count of ten or more. The chain couples TRBV7-2 to TRBJ2-7; 14 positions agree with TRBD2. There are 15 residues in the CDR3. Trimming at V came to 5 bases and at J to 7 bases, leaving 7 bases not matched to a gene. Germline V gene sequence: CDR1 SGHTA, CDR2 FQGNSA. This CDR3 is CASSATSGRAGEQYF. Written as DNA, the CDR3 is TGTGCCAGCAGCGCGACTAGCGGGAGGGCCGGAGAGCAGTACTTC.

The chain combines TRBV5-1 with TRBJ1-1; 8 bases map to TRBD1. V gave up 3 bases and J gave up 0 bases; unmatched junction bases: 13. The CDR3 is 18 residues long. From germline, CDR1 is SGHRS and CDR2 YFSETQ. The CDR3 loop is CASSSAPGTGSMNTEAFF. The CDR3 region has the DNA TGCGCCAGCAGCTCTGCGCCAGGGACAGGTTCTATGAACACTGAAGCTTTCTTT. Together with reference TRBV5-1 and TRBJ1-1, the CDR3 gives the full variable domain: KAGVTQTPRYLIKTRGQQVTLSCSPISGHRSVSWYQQTPGQGLQFLFEYFSETQRNKGNFPGRFSGRQFSNSRSEMNVSTLELGDSALYLCASSSAPGTGSMNTEAFFGQGTRLTVV.

Details on this clonotype: A much larger clone lies a single base off, so this may be a read error. This chain uses TRBV5-1 with TRBJ2-2; tentative D call: TRBD1 (6 bases). CDR3 length equals 15 residues. CDR1 is SGHRS and CDR2 is YFSETQ in the germline V gene. Written as DNA, the CDR3 is TGCGCCAGCATCTTGGGCAACAGGGTTGACGGGGAGCTGTTTTTT. Translated: CASILGNRVDGELFF.

This clonotype was recorded many times. The gene calls are TRBV7-9 and TRBJ2-3, with D tentatively TRBD2 (7 bases). The V end lost 2 bases, the J end lost 3 bases, and 15 bases lay between the germline ends. The length of the CDR3 is 16 residues. Looked up from germline, CDR1 is SEHNR and CDR2 is FQNEAQ (reference sequence). CDR3 region: CASSLTGKRDTDTQYF. CDR3 coding DNA: TGTGCCAGCAGCTTAACAGGGAAGCGGGATACAGATACGCAGTATTTT.

In this sample, this clonotype turned up a few times. The chain employs TRBV19 and TRBJ2-7; 9 nucleotides agree with TRBD2. In germline, CDR1 is LNHDA, CDR2 SQIVND (reference sequence). The ends lost 5 bases at V and 0 bases at J; junction bases unmatched: 8. The CDR3 runs to 16 residues. The CDR3 region has the DNA TGTGCCAGTAGTCCACCCATAGCGGGGGTCTCCTACGAGCAGTACTTC. This sequence encodes CASSPPIAGVSYEQYF.

The rearrangement joins TRBV2 to TRBJ2-3; no firm D call. V was trimmed by 2 bases and J by 5 bases, leaving 11 bases between them. CDR3 length equals 14 residues. Germline V gene sequence: CDR1 SNHLY, CDR2 FYNNEI. The chain's CDR3 is CASSERAGQDTQYF. The CDR3 region has the DNA TGTGCCAGCAGTGAAAGGGCAGGCCAAGATACGCAGTATTTT.

The chain uses TRBV15 and TRBJ2-5; tentatively, D is TRBD2 (6 bases). Germline V lookup: CDR1 LNHNV, CDR2 YYDKDF (reference sequence). The CDR3 runs 15 residues. V was shortened by 5 bases and J by 5 bases, with 18 bases between the two germline ends. The CDR3, as DNA: TGTGCCACCAGCCCGAACTTCGGAGGGCTGGAGACCCAGTACTTC. This codes for CATSPNFGGLETQYF.

This clonotype appeared many times. The genes are TRBV15 and TRBJ1-4; the D gene is possibly TRBD1 (5 bases). Germline values: CDR1 LNHNV, CDR2 YYDKDF (reference sequence). This CDR3 spans 15 amino acids. The ends were cut back, 0 bases at V and 7 bases at J, with 12 bases in the middle. CDR3 loop: CATSRESAGSEKLFF. The CDR3 DNA reads as TGTGCCACCAGCAGAGAGTCGGCAGGGTCTGAAAAACTGTTTTTT.

This sequence joins TRBV5-1 and TRBJ2-1; D perhaps matches TRBD2 (6 bases). Germline V CDR1 and CDR2: SGHRS, YFSETQ. The CDR3 covers 15 residues. Trimming took 0 bases from V and 4 from J, leaving 11 bases between them. Here the CDR3 DNA reads TGCGCCAGCAGCTTGGGAGACGGGGGTTACAATGAGCAGTTCTTC. It translates to CASSLGDGGYNEQFF.

This clonotype was counted at least ten times. V usage is TRBV10-3 and J usage is TRBJ2-1; 8 bases agree with TRBD1. The ends lost 3 bases at V and 3 bases at J; junction bases unmatched: 4. This CDR3 spans 15 amino acids. In germline, CDR1 is ENHRY, CDR2 SYGVKD. The CDR3 DNA follows: TGTGCCATCAGTGATGGTACAGGGGGCTACAATGAGCAGTTCTTC. Translating gives CAISDGTGGYNEQFF.

This chain uses TRBV18 with TRBJ1-1; D possibly corresponds to TRBD1 (5 bases). Germline V gene data show CDR1 as KGHSH and CDR2 as LQKENI. V lost 5 bases to trimming and J lost 0 bases, with 13 bases between them. The CDR3 sequence is 15 residues long. For the CDR3, the DNA is TGTGCCAGCTCAACCTCTTGGGGGGTGAACACTGAAGCTTTCTTT. It codes for CASSTSWGVNTEAFF.

Comment on this clonotype: This may arise from a read error, as a much more abundant clone is one base away. The rearrangement uses TRBV7-3 and TRBJ2-3, with D tentatively TRBD1 or TRBD2 (6 bases each). There are 15 residues in the CDR3. The germline V gene encodes CDR1 SGHTA and CDR2 FQGTGA. CDR3 residues: CASSSPGPGADTRYF. The CDR3, as DNA: TGTGCCAGCAGCTCCCCCGGTCCGGGGGCAGATACGCGGTATTTT.

The J gene is TRBJ2-3, the V gene TRBV5-1; 9 bases line up with TRBD2. The CDR3 is 16 residues long. The V gene end was trimmed by 4 bases and the J gene end by 0 bases; junction bases not matched to a gene: 6. Germline V CDR1 and CDR2: SGHRS, YFSETQ. The CDR3 protein is CASSREGTSSTDTQYF. CDR3 sequence (DNA): TGCGCCAGCAGCCGGGAAGGGACTAGCAGCACAGATACGCAGTATTTT.

This chain links TRBV10-3 with TRBJ1-4; 10 bases are shared with TRBD1. The V and J ends lost 10 bases and 2 bases, in that order; junction bases with no gene match: 10. This CDR3 region has 16 residues. The germline CDR1 and CDR2 sequences are ENHRY and SYGVKD. This chain's CDR3 is CATSGTGESTNEKLFF. CDR3 sequence (DNA): TGTGCCACTTCCGGGACAGGGGAATCCACTAATGAAAAACTGTTTTTT.

The sample holds many counts of this clonotype. The V gene is TRBV5-1, the J gene TRBJ2-3; tentative D call: TRBD1 (6 bases). This CDR3 has 15 residues. Per the germline V gene, CDR1 is SGHRS and CDR2 is YFSETQ. V lost 4 bases to trimming and J lost 0 bases, with 12 bases between them. The CDR3 protein is CASSRDIISTDTQYF. The DNA of the CDR3 is TGCGCCAGCAGCCGGGACATAATTAGCACAGATACGCAGTATTTT.

On this clonotype itself: A much larger clone differs from this one at a single base, so this may be a read error. V and J are TRBV7-9 and TRBJ2-1, with unresolved D. The V end was cut by 7 bases, the J end by 4 bases, with 14 bases between. Per germline, CDR1 SEHNR and CDR2 FQNEAQ (reference sequence). This CDR3 contains 14 residues. In DNA form, the CDR3 reads TGTGCCAGCACCACGTCGCCAGGATACAATGAGCAGTTCTTC. Its translation: CASTTSPGYNEQFF.

The V and J genes are TRBV4-2 and TRBJ1-2; the match to TRBD1 covers 8 bases. The CDR3 contains 15 residues. Per germline, CDR1 LGHNA and CDR2 YNFKEQ. The junction had 7 bases not matched to a gene; V was cut back by 3 bases and J by 4 bases. As DNA, the CDR3 is TGTGCCAGCAGCCAGGCGGGACAGGCATTCTATGGCTACACCTTC. This encodes CASSQAGQAFYGYTF.

Of note for this clonotype: A much larger clone lies a single base off, so this may be a read error. This chain joins TRBV6-4 and TRBJ1-4, with D tentatively TRBD1 (5 bases). Looked up from germline, CDR1 is MRHNA and CDR2 is SNTAGT. The CDR3 has 12 amino acids. V was cut by 8 bases and J by 6 bases, with 10 bases left in between. This CDR3 is CASWWGYEKLFF. The CDR3 DNA is TGTGCCAGCTGGTGGGGCTATGAAAAACTGTTTTTT.

The sample holds a few counts of this clonotype. This chain uses TRBV20-1 with TRBJ1-6; 12 positions agree with TRBD1. Unmatched junction bases numbered 4, after V lost 6 bases and J lost 10 bases. There are 13 residues in the CDR3. CDR1 and CDR2 from the germline V gene are DFQATT and SNEGSKA (reference sequence). This chain's CDR3 is CSAPGQGASPLHF. CDR3 bases: TGCAGTGCCCCGGGACAGGGGGCATCACCCCTCCACTTT.

Many counts were recorded for this clonotype. This chain connects TRBV29-1 to TRBJ2-5, with 8 bases aligning to TRBD1. This CDR3 contains 13 residues. V was pared by 3 bases and J by 4 bases, with 4 bases of the junction left unmatched. CDR1 is SQVTM and CDR2 is ANQGSEA in the germline V gene. The CDR3 DNA is TGCAGCGTTGATCTGGACAGGGTAGAGACCCAGTACTTC. Translated, it gives CSVDLDRVETQYF. The whole variable domain, filled in from reference TRBV29-1 and TRBJ2-5, reads SAVISQKPSRDICQRGTSLTIQCQVDSQVTMMFWYRQQPGQSLTLIATANQGSEATYESGFVIDKFPISRPNLTFSTLTVSNMSPEDSSIYLCSVDLDRVETQYFGPGTRLLVL.

This clonotype occurred a few times. The rearrangement uses TRBV12-3 or TRBV12-4 and TRBJ1-2, with D unresolved. The CDR3 consists of 13 residues. The V gene lost 8 bases and the J gene lost 2 bases, with 12 bases spanning the gap. The chain's CDR3 is CASSGRANYGYTF. The CDR3 coding sequence is TGTGCCAGCTCGGGAAGGGCGAACTATGGCTACACCTTC.

This chain links TRBV20-1 with TRBJ1-5, with D maybe TRBD1 (5 bases). V lost 0 bases to trimming and J lost 2 bases, with 11 bases between them. The germline CDR1 and CDR2 sequences are DFQATT and SNEGSKA (reference sequence). This CDR3 is built from 15 residues. DNA for the CDR3: TGCAGTGCTAGAGATCGGGGGTTAGGCAATCAGCCCCAGCATTTT. This codes for CSARDRGLGNQPQHF.

A remark on this clonotype: Compared with germline, one end of the junction differs, possibly owing to a read error. V gene TRBV20-1 combines with J gene TRBJ2-7; TRBD2 matches at 10 bases. The CDR3 is 13 residues long. Germline values: CDR1 DFQATT, CDR2 SNEGSKA (reference sequence). This CDR3 reads CSARAGGAYEQYF. CDR3 DNA sequence: TGCAGTGCAAGAGCGGGAGGGGCCTACGAGCAGTACTTC.

This clonotype was recorded a few times. This chain uses TRBV28 with TRBJ2-7, with TRBD2 identical over 11 bases. The CDR3 contains 16 residues. Unmatched junction bases numbered 7, after V lost 2 bases and J lost 4 bases. The germline V gene has CDR1 MDHEN and CDR2 SYDVKM. The CDR3 coding sequence is TGTGCCAGCAGTTTAGGTACGGGACTAGCGGAGTACGAGCAGTACTTC. It is translated as CASSLGTGLAEYEQYF.

This clonotype was found many times. The chain links TRBV5-1 to TRBJ2-7; 7 nucleotides align to TRBD2. CDR1 is SGHRS and CDR2 is YFSETQ in the germline V gene. The V gene end was trimmed by 0 bases and the J gene end by 0 bases; junction bases not matched to a gene: 21. The CDR3 sequence is 21 residues long. DNA for the CDR3: TGCGCCAGCAGCTTGGCTAGGGCTAGCGGCCGCTATAACCTAGACTCCTACGAGCAGTACTTC. This translates into CASSLARASGRYNLDSYEQYF.

The chain recombines TRBV13 with TRBJ2-1; a weak D match, TRBD2 (6 bases). The V gene's germline CDR1 is PRHDT and CDR2 FYEKMQ (reference sequence). There are 18 residues in the CDR3. Trimming took 1 base from V and 0 from J, leaving 16 bases between them. In DNA form, the CDR3 reads TGTGCCAGCAGCTTAGTGGGGGGAGTAAACCCCTCCTACAATGAGCAGTTCTTC. Translated: CASSLVGGVNPSYNEQFF. The full variable domain, completed using reference TRBV13 and TRBJ2-1, is AAGVIQSPRHLIKEKRETATLKCYPIPRHDTVYWYQQGPGQDPQFLISFYEKMQSDKGSIPDRFSAQQFSDYHSELNMSSLELGDSALYFCASSLVGGVNPSYNEQFFGPGTRLTVL.